This record concerns one T cell receptor beta chain sequence. Clones were sequenced by immunoSEQ multiplex PCR, and TCRdb holds only the in-frame ones, with some missing. The repertoire includes about 290,000 clones, roughly 90% of them detected once, and 1.5% to 2% sits in the top ten. This entry belongs to a study of blood T cell repertoires in COVID-19. This TCR came from a woman aged 35 to 49 who had recovered from COVID-19. Sequencing input: PBMCs or T cells enriched from blood (not recorded which).

CDR3 coding DNA: TGTGCCAGCAGCCCGTGGGCGGAGGGCACTGAAGCTTTCTTT. This sequence encodes CASSPWAEGTEAFF. V and J are TRBV3-1 (or the pseudogene TRBV3-2) and TRBJ1-1; no clear D. The CDR3 consists of 14 residues. Trimming left V 4 bases short and J 4 bases short, with 13 bases between. The germline gives CDR1 LGHDT, CDR2 YNNKEL (reference sequence).